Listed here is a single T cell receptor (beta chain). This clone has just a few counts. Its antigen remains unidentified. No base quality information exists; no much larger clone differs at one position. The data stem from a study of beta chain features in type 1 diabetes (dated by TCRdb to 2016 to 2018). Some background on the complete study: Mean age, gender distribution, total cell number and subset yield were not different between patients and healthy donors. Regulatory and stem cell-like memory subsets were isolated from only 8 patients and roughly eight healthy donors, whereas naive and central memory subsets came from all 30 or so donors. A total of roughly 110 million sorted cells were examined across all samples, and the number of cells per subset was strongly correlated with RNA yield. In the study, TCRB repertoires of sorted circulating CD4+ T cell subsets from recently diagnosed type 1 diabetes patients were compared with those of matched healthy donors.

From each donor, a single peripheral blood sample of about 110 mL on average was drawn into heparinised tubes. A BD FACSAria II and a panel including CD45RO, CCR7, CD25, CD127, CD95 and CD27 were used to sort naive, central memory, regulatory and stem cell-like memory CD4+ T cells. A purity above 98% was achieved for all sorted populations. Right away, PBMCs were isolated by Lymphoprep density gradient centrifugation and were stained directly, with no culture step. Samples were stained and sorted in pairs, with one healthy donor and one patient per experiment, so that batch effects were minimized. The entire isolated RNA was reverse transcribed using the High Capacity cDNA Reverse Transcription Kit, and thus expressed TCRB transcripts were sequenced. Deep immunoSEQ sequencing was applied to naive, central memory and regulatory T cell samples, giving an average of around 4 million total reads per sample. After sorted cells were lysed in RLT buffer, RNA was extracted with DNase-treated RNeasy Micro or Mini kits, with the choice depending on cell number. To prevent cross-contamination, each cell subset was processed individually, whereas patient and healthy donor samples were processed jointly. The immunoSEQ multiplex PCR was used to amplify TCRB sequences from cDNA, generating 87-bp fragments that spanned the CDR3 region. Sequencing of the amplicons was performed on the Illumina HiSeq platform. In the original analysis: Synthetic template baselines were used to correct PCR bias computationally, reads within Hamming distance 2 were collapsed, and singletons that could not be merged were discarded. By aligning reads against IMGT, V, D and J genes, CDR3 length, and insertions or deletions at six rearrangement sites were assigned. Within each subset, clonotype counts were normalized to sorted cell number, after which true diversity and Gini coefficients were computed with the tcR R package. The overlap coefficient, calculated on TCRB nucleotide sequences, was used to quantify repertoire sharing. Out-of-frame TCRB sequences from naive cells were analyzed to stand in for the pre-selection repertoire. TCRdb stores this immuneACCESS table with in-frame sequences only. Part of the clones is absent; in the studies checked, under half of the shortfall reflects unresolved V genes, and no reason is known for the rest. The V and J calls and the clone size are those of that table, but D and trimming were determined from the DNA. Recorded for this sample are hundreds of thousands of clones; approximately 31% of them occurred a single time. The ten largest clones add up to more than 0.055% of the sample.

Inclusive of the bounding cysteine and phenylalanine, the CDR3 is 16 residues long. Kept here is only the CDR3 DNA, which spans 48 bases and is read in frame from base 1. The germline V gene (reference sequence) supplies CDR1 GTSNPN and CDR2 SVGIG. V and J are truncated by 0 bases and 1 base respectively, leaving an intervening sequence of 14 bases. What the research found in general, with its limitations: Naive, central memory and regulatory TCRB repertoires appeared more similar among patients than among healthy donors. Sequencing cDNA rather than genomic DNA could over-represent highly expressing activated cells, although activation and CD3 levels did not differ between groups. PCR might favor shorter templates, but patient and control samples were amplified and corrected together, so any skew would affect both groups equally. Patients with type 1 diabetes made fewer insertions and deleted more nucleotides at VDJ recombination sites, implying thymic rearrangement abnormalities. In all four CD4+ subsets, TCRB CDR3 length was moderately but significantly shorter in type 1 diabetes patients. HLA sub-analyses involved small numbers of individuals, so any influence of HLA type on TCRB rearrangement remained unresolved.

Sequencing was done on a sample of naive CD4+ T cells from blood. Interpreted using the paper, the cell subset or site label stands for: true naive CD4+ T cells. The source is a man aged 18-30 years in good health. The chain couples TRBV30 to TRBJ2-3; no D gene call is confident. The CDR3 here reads CAWSVLGRPGTDTQYF. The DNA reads TGTGCCTGGAGTGTACTCGGCAGGCCAGGCACAGATACGCAGTATTTT.